This T cell receptor (beta chain) was sequenced in a study of blood T cells in healthy people across ages. A remark on this clonotype: The junction departs from germline at one end; a sequencing error may be responsible.

Germline V gene data show CDR1 as LGHDT and CDR2 as YNNKEL (reference sequence). The CDR3 length is 14 residues. A J-beta primer mix and a sample-barcoded 5' primer were used in a second PCR of about 7 to 12 cycles. TCRdb processed the 5' RACE reads anew with MiXCR; each CDR3 protein has one entry. The data show a few hundred thousand distinct CDR3 sequences, approximately 27% seen once. The genes are TRBV3-1 and TRBJ2-5, with D hard to call. The clonotype originates from a woman in her 70s in good health. Sequencing input: blood. The CDR3 bases are TGTGCCAGCACCCAACGTGAATCGCTGGAGACCCAGTACTTC. Translating it yields CASTQRESLETQYF.